This entry describes one T cell receptor beta chain. Its antigen is not identified. The data were taken from a study of CD8 T cells in Susac syndrome. Study-level results: Susac-specific public clones numbered around 16 in total CD8+ repertoires (and about 5 in CD8+ TEMRA repertoires).

V was shortened by 4 bases and J by 0 bases, with 13 bases between the two germline ends. The CDR3 covers 15 residues. Germline V gives CDR1 SGHVS, CDR2 FQNEAQ. RNA totalling about 0.5 to 1 ug underwent reverse transcription with random hexamers. The CDR3 of TCR beta was amplified by immunoSEQ multiplex PCR across 54 Vbeta and 13 Jbeta. Using its own MiXCR run on the immunoSEQ multiplex PCR reads, TCRdb lists one record per CDR3 protein. The table lists 75,000 or so distinct CDR3 sequences, around 94% of them singletons. Patients with Susac syndrome met the recently defined diagnostic criteria for definite or probable disease.

The chain joins TRBV7-8 to TRBJ2-7; possible D gene TRBD1, 5 bases. This TCR was recovered from a human donor with Susac syndrome. The sequenced sample consisted of CD8+ T cells from PBMCs. CDR3 nucleotides: TGTGCCAGCAGCTACAGGACATATAGCTCCTACGAGCAGTACTTC. It codes for CASSYRTYSSYEQYF.